This T cell receptor (beta chain) was observed in a study of identical twins. Germline CDR1 and CDR2: DFQATT and SNEGSKA (reference sequence). CDR3 size: 18 residues. The trim removed 2 bases at V and 1 base at J, leaving 15 bases unmatched. All of the donors were Caucasians in good health. TCRdb independently ran MiXCR on the 5' RACE reads; one entry per CDR3 protein. This table holds approximately 680,000 distinct CDR3 sequences, just over 7% found once. Study-wide results and caveats: Sharing of beta out-of-frame sequences by twins showed a weaker excess.

This clonotype was observed at least ten times. Its antigen is still unknown. The same data also contributed to another study, on yellow fever vaccine responses in identical twins.

V usage is TRBV20-1 and J usage is TRBJ1-1, with 8 bases fitting TRBD1. The sequencing input was PBMCs. This receptor was taken from a woman aged 18-29 years in good health. DNA for the CDR3: TGCAGTGCTAGAAGCTACAGGGGGATCGGAGCGAAGAACACTGAAGCTTTCTTT. Amino acid sequence: CSARSYRGIGAKNTEAFF.